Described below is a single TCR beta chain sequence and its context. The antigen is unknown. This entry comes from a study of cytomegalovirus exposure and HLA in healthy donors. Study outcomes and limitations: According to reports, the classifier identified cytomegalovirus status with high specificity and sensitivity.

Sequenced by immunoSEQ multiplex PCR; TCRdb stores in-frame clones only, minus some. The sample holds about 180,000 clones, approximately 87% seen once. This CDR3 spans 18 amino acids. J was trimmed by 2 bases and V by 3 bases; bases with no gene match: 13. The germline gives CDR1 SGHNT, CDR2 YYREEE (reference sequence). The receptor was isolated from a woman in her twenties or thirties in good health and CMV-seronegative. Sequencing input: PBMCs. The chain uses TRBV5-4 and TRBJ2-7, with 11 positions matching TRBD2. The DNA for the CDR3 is TGTGCCAGCAGCTCCAAAAAAACTAGCGGGGGTAATACCTACGAGCAGTACTTC. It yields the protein CASSSKKTSGGNTYEQYF.